The next 27 T cell receptor beta chains were all read from a single sample in a study of lymphopenia after photon versus proton radiotherapy. TCRdb's copy holds only in-frame clones and misses some; the assay was immunoSEQ multiplex PCR. The top ten hold around 2% of the sample, which has around 55,000 clones, approximately 84% seen once. The sample here was peripheral blood, taken from a patient treated with proton-based radiotherapy. Every receptor here comes from a man aged 60 to 75 with pancreatic cancer.

This sequence joins TRBV7-8 and TRBJ2-5; 7 bases fit TRBD1. Trimming cost V 8 bases and J 1 base; bases outside gene matches: 13. Germline V gene lookup returns CDR1 SGHVS and CDR2 FQNEAQ. This CDR3 spans 16 amino acids. CDR3: CASGGLAGGFQETQYF. The CDR3 DNA reads as TGTGCCAGCGGTGGTCTGGCAGGGGGTTTCCAAGAGACCCAGTACTTC.

The gene calls are TRBV30 and TRBJ2-1; TRBD2 might be the D (6 bases). The V and J ends lost 3 bases and 0 bases respectively, with 9 bases between them. Per the germline V gene, CDR1 is GTSNPN and CDR2 is SVGIG (reference sequence). The CDR3 covers 14 residues. The DNA of the CDR3 is TGTGCCTGGAGCCGGCGGGACTCCTACAATGAGCAGTTCTTC. This gives the protein CAWSRRDSYNEQFF.

This clone has just a few counts. The genes are TRBV30 and TRBJ1-2, with 7 bases matching TRBD1. Germline CDR1 and CDR2: GTSNPN and SVGIG (reference sequence). The CDR3 totals 13 residues. With 0 bases clipped from V and 8 bases from J, the junction kept 6 bases outside the gene matches. CDR3 sequence: CAWSVQGTGGYTF. For the CDR3, the DNA is TGTGCCTGGAGTGTACAGGGGACTGGGGGCTACACCTTC.

The chain has TRBV19 and TRBJ1-3; a weak D match, TRBD1 (6 bases). V gave up 5 bases and J gave up 5 bases, with 10 bases separating them. CDR1 and CDR2 (germline): LNHDA, SQIVND (reference sequence). CDR3 length equals 13 residues. The CDR3, as DNA: TGTGCCAGTAGTCAGGGGAGGAGAAACACCATATATTTT. This gives the protein CASSQGRRNTIYF.

This rearrangement joins TRBV30 to TRBJ2-3; TRBD2 matches 9 bases. The junction had 5 bases not matched to a gene; V was cut back by 5 bases and J by 2 bases. This CDR3 spans 14 amino acids. The germline gives CDR1 GTSNPN, CDR2 SVGIG (reference sequence). The CDR3 loop reads CAWAPGLATDTQYF. The CDR3 bases are TGTGCCTGGGCTCCGGGACTAGCCACAGATACGCAGTATTTT.

V is TRBV11-2 and J is TRBJ2-1; 10 bases align to TRBD2. Germline loops: CDR1 SGHAT, CDR2 FQNNGV. The CDR3 has 15 residues. The V and J ends lost 2 bases and 7 bases, in that order; junction bases with no gene match: 5. The DNA of the CDR3 is TGTGCCAGCAGCTTATCTAGCGGGAGAGGAAATGAGCAGTTCTTC. Encoded protein: CASSLSSGRGNEQFF.

This chain joins TRBV11-2 and TRBJ2-6; D may correspond to TRBD1 or TRBD2 (5 bases each). The CDR3 extends over 16 amino acids. The V gene lost 3 bases and the J gene lost 0 bases, with 9 bases spanning the gap. Germline loops: CDR1 SGHAT, CDR2 FQNNGV. Here the CDR3 reads CASSFSRGSGANVLTF. For the CDR3, the DNA is TGTGCCAGCAGCTTTTCGAGGGGCTCTGGGGCCAACGTCCTGACTTTC.

This rearrangement joins TRBV28 to TRBJ2-1; D uncertain. The CDR3 has 13 residues. V was shortened by 5 bases and J by 0 bases, with 5 bases between the two germline ends. Germline loops: CDR1 MDHEN, CDR2 SYDVKM. The CDR3 bases are TGTGCCAGCAGTATCAGCTCCTACAATGAGCAGTTCTTC. This translates into CASSISSYNEQFF.

The gene calls are TRBV10-2 and TRBJ2-3; the match to TRBD2 covers 10 bases. Losses at the gene ends were 3 bases for V and 1 base for J; bases not matched to a gene: 4. This CDR3 is built from 16 residues. Per the germline V gene, CDR1 is WSHSY and CDR2 is SAAADI. CDR3 sequence reads: CASSEVAGGRTDTQYF. The CDR3 region has the DNA TGCGCCAGCAGTGAAGTAGCGGGAGGACGCACAGATACGCAGTATTTT.

The rearrangement links TRBV7-2 to TRBJ1-6, with TRBD1 matching over 9 bases. The CDR3 sequence is 14 residues long. The junction had 7 bases not matched to a gene; V was cut back by 5 bases and J by 11 bases. Per germline, CDR1 SGHTA and CDR2 FQGNSA. In nucleotides, the CDR3 is TGTGCCAGCAGCCGTGACAGGGGGAATCCACCCCTCCACTTT. This translates into CASSRDRGNPPLHF.

This chain joins TRBV28 and TRBJ2-1, with TRBD2 identical over 7 bases. Germline trimming cut 3 bases from V and 5 bases from J; bases unmatched to any gene: 13. Germline-derived CDR1 and CDR2 are MDHEN and SYDVKM. CDR3 size: 17 residues. CDR3 sequence: CASSFLPTSKRHNEQFF. Here the CDR3 DNA reads TGTGCCAGCAGTTTCCTACCGACTAGCAAGCGTCACAATGAGCAGTTCTTC.

This clone was seen only a few times. V is TRBV4-1 and J is TRBJ2-7; TRBD2 aligns across 14 bases. Germline loops: CDR1 MGHRA, CDR2 YSYEKL. The V gene end was trimmed by 3 bases and the J gene end by 4 bases; junction bases not matched to a gene: 8. The CDR3 has 17 amino acids. The CDR3 sequence is CASSHLGTSGSTYEQYF. DNA for the CDR3: TGCGCCAGCAGCCACCTGGGGACTAGCGGGAGTACGTACGAGCAGTACTTC.

The chain carries TRBV4-2 and TRBJ1-1; D is possibly TRBD1 (5 bases). V was cut by 4 bases and J by 1 base, with 10 bases left in between. This CDR3 contains 14 residues. The germline CDR1 and CDR2 sequences are LGHNA and YNFKEQ. The CDR3 region is CASSLPTGNTEAFF. The CDR3 DNA sequence: TGTGCCAGCAGCCTACCAACAGGGAACACTGAAGCTTTCTTT.

The J gene is TRBJ2-3, the V gene TRBV5-5; 8 nucleotides agree with TRBD1. V was clipped by 0 bases and J by 2 bases; unmatched bases: 5. The CDR3 length is 16 residues. Germline V gene lookup returns CDR1 SGHKS and CDR2 YYEKEE (reference sequence). DNA for the CDR3: TGTGCCAGCAGCTTGGTAGGGGACAGGCCCACAGATACGCAGTATTTT. It specifies CASSLVGDRPTDTQYF.

The V gene is TRBV6-6, the J gene TRBJ1-4; TRBD1 is a possible D gene (5 bases). Trimming stripped 11 bases from V and 7 bases from J, with 20 bases between. CDR3 size: 14 residues. Germline CDR1 MNHNY, CDR2 SVGAGI (reference sequence). CDR3 sequence: CAVGSGGTGEKLFF. CDR3 DNA: TGTGCCGTGGGTTCTGGGGGGACGGGTGAAAAACTGTTTTTT.

The V call is TRBV10-3, the J call TRBJ2-3; 7 bases map to TRBD2. The CDR3 extends over 19 amino acids. V was clipped by 3 bases and J by 1 base; unmatched bases: 16. Germline V gene lookup returns CDR1 ENHRY and CDR2 SYGVKD. CDR3 protein: CAISDPGLTGGWGTDTQYF. In nucleotides, the CDR3 is TGTGCCATCAGTGACCCGGGACTAACGGGAGGATGGGGCACAGATACGCAGTATTTT.

This clone has more than one count but fewer than ten. The V gene is TRBV5-1, the J gene TRBJ2-5; TRBD2 matches at 9 bases. Looked up from germline, CDR1 is SGHRS and CDR2 is YFSETQ. The V segment lost 1 base and the J segment 3 bases; nucleotides outside the gene matches: 7. This CDR3 is 16 amino acids long. CDR3 sequence reads: CASSLYRGRAEETQYF. The CDR3 DNA is TGCGCCAGCAGCTTGTATCGCGGGAGGGCCGAAGAGACCCAGTACTTC.

The chain is built from TRBV28 and TRBJ1-3; 8 nucleotides match TRBD1. The CDR3 consists of 16 residues. The J segment lost 0 bases and the V segment lost 5 bases, leaving 6 bases of the junction unmatched. CDR1 is MDHEN and CDR2 is SYDVKM in the germline V gene. In nucleotides, the CDR3 is TGTGCCAGCAGTGTCGACAGGGGTTCCTCTGGAAACACCATATATTTT. As protein: CASSVDRGSSGNTIYF.

CDR3 loop: CASSSGDHYEQYF. CDR3 in DNA: TGTGCCAGCAGCTCGGGGGATCACTACGAGCAGTACTTC. The rearrangement joins TRBV5-4 to TRBJ2-7, with a tentative D call TRBD2 (6 bases). Germline assignment: CDR1 SGHNT and CDR2 YYREEE (reference sequence). Trimming shortened V by 3 bases and J by 3 bases, and 10 bases separated the two germline ends. This CDR3 is 13 amino acids long. Drawing the rest from reference TRBV5-4 and TRBJ2-7, the complete variable domain is ETGVTQSPTHLIKTRGQQVTLRCSSQSGHNTVSWYQQALGQGPQFIFQYYREEENGRGNFPPRFSGLQFPNYSSELNVNALELDDSALYLCASSSGDHYEQYFGPGTRLTVT.

The rearrangement links TRBV7-9 to TRBJ1-5, with D unresolved. CDR1 is SEHNR and CDR2 is FQNEAQ in the germline V gene (reference sequence). The CDR3 runs to 14 residues. The V end lost 5 bases, the J end lost 0 bases, and 8 bases lay between the germline ends. In DNA, the CDR3 is TGTGCCAGCAGCACCGAGGGTAGCAATCAGCCCCAGCATTTT. Protein sequence: CASSTEGSNQPQHF.

This chain links TRBV30 with TRBJ2-7, with 11 nucleotides matching TRBD2. The CDR3 covers 16 residues. Unmatched junction bases numbered 12, after V lost 2 bases and J lost 6 bases. Germline V CDR1 and CDR2: GTSNPN, SVGIG (reference sequence). CDR3 region: CAWSNLATSGTLEQYF. CDR3 DNA: TGTGCCTGGAGTAACCTTGCGACTAGCGGGACTCTCGAGCAGTACTTC.

The rearrangement uses TRBV2 and TRBJ2-3; TRBD1 matches 9 bases. CDR1 and CDR2 from the germline V gene are SNHLY and FYNNEI. This CDR3 region has 15 residues. V gave up 4 bases and J gave up 3 bases; unmatched junction bases: 5. The CDR3 DNA is TGTGCCAGCAGTGTTCCGGGACAGGGTACAGATACGCAGTATTTT. Its translation is CASSVPGQGTDTQYF.

The chain carries TRBV10-3 and TRBJ2-5, with 8 bases lining up with TRBD1. The CDR3 is 13 amino acids. The V segment lost 7 bases and the J segment 5 bases; nucleotides outside the gene matches: 6. Germline V gene data show CDR1 as ENHRY and CDR2 as SYGVKD. CDR3 protein: CAITAGGRETQYF. The CDR3 DNA sequence: TGTGCCATCACTGCAGGGGGCAGGGAGACCCAGTACTTC.

Only one count was recorded for this clone. The chain links TRBV5-5 to TRBJ2-7, with 8 bases aligning to TRBD1. This CDR3 has 15 amino acids. With V trimmed by 1 base and J by 4 bases, 7 bases remained unmatched. In germline, CDR1 is SGHKS, CDR2 YYEKEE (reference sequence). The CDR3 spells CASSLQGAMSYEQYF. The CDR3 DNA reads TGTGCCAGCAGCTTGCAGGGGGCAATGAGTTACGAGCAGTACTTC.

A single count supports this clone. The V and J genes are TRBV28 and TRBJ2-7, with D possibly matching TRBD1 (6 bases). The V gene lost 10 bases and the J gene lost 5 bases, with 21 bases spanning the gap. The CDR3 contains 14 residues. CDR1 MDHEN and CDR2 SYDVKM come from the germline V gene. CDR3 residues: CATLKDSDDHEQYF. CDR3 nucleotide sequence: TGTGCCACCCTAAAGGACAGTGATGACCACGAGCAGTACTTC.

Concerning this clone itself: Additional DNA sequences in this sample encode the identical CDR3. CDR3 region: CASSLLAGGQETQYF. The CDR3 nucleotides are TGTGCCAGCAGTTTACTTGCGGGGGGCCAGGAGACCCAGTACTTC. The rearrangement links TRBV28 to TRBJ2-5; TRBD2 matches 8 bases. The CDR3 has 15 amino acids. Germline V CDR1 and CDR2: MDHEN, SYDVKM. V gave up 2 bases and J gave up 5 bases; unmatched junction bases: 7. Together with reference TRBV28 and TRBJ2-5, the CDR3 gives the full variable domain: DVKVTQSSRYLVKRTGEKVFLECVQDMDHENMFWYRQDPGLGLRLIYFSYDVKMKEKGDIPEGYSVSREKKERFSLILESASTNQTSMYLCASSLLAGGQETQYFGPGTRLLVL.

The gene calls are TRBV18 and TRBJ2-1; weak D call: TRBD1 (6 bases). Germline V CDR1 and CDR2: KGHSH, LQKENI. The germline V and J ends were trimmed by 0 bases and 5 bases, with 17 bases remaining between them. The CDR3 is 17 residues long. The CDR3 loop reads CASSPPLGAQGHNEQFF. CDR3 nucleotides: TGTGCCAGCTCACCACCTCTGGGGGCGCAGGGACACAATGAGCAGTTCTTC.